This T cell receptor (beta chain) was captured in a study of a mutant IDH1 vaccine in newly diagnosed glioma. Background on the study: Across weeks 1, 3, 5, 7, 11, 15, 19 and 23, patients received a vaccination each time, eight in all. The study started vaccination 4-6 weeks after radiotherapy alone, or with temozolomide cycles.

This table comes from immunoSEQ multiplex PCR, and its TCRdb copy is limited to in-frame clones, with some not included. This sample has approximately 37,000 clones, with under 80% found just once. Time point here: week 23, last vaccination. Vaccination used 300 ug of mutant IDH1 20-mer peptide per dose, with topical imiquimod. Note on this clone: Its antigen is still unknown.

This receptor was obtained from a man in his fifties or sixties with glioma. The source was PBMCs, collected from a glioma patient whose treatment included an IDH1 peptide vaccine.

CDR3: CASSPPGTATNQPQHF. CDR3 DNA: TGTGCCAGCTCACCACCTGGGACAGCGACCAATCAGCCCCAGCATTTT. The chain recombines TRBV18 with TRBJ1-5, with 7 bases fitting TRBD1. From germline, CDR1 is KGHSH and CDR2 LQKENI. The CDR3 spans 16 residues. V was clipped by 0 bases and J by 3 bases; unmatched bases: 5.